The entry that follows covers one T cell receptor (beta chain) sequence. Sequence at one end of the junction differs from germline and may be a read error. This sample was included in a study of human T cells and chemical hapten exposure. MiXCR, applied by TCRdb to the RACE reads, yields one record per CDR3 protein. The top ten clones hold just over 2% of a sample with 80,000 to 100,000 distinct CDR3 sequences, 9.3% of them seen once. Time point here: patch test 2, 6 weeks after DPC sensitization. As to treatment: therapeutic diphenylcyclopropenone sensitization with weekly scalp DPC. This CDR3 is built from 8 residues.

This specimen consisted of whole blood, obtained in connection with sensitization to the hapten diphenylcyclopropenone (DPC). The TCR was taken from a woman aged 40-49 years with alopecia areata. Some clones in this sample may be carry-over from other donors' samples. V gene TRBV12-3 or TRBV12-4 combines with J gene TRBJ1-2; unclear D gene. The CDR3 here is CASSFGNF. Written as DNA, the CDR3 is TGTGCCAGCAGTTTTGGGAATTTC.